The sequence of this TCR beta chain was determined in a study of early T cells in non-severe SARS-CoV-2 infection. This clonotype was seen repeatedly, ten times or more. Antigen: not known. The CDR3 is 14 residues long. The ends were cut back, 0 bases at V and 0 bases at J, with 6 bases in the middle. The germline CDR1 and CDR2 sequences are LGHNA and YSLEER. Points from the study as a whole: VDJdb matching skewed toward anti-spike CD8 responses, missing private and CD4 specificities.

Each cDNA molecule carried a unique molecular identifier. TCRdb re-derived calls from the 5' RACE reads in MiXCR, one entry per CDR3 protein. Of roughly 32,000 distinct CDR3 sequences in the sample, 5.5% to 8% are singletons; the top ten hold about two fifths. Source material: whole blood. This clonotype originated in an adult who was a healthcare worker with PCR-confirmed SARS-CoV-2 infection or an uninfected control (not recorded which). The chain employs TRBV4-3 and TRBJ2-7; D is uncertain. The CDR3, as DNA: TGCGCCAGCAGCCAAGATTACAGCTCCTACGAGCAGTACTTC. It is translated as CASSQDYSSYEQYF.